This paragraph reports one TCR beta chain. Its antigen remains unidentified. The sample is drawn from a study of cytomegalovirus exposure and HLA in healthy donors. The study's findings and limits: Rarity characterized most TCR sequences, yet some public TCRs appeared in many donors. Donors belonging to an Asian-associated ancestry cluster reportedly showed fewer N-insertions in productive TCRs than the roughly 680-donor mean, according to what a later analysis found. In a later analysis, several top co-occurrence clusters appeared linked to parvovirus B19, influenza, CMV and Epstein-Barr virus. After further analysis at a later stage, 16,951 TCR beta sequences were associated with HLA alleles at 0.05 false discovery rate.

The PCR made use of 60 Vbeta and 13 Jbeta primers. Data came from immunoSEQ multiplex PCR; TCRdb stores just in-frame clones and leaves some out. The sample consists of 110,000 to 150,000 clones, 60% to 80% of them appearing once. V lost 6 bases to trimming and J lost 3 bases; unmatched junction nucleotides: 7. CDR3 length equals 15 residues. Germline CDR1 and CDR2: LNHDA and SQIVND (reference sequence). The specimen was PBMCs. The J gene is TRBJ1-2, the V gene TRBV19; 10 bases line up with TRBD1. The sequence was collected from a male donor in good health and CMV-seronegative. The CDR3 loop is CASRDRGTGYYGYTF. CDR3 coding DNA: TGTGCCAGTAGGGACAGGGGGACGGGGTACTATGGCTACACCTTC.